This is a list of T cell receptor beta chains from one sample in a study of identical twins. TCRdb re-derived calls from the 5' RACE reads in MiXCR, one entry per CDR3 protein. Here the sample spans about 480,000 distinct CDR3 sequences, 12% to 15% being singletons. These records were also assigned to another study, of yellow fever vaccine responses in identical twins.

The sequenced material came from CD4+ T cells sorted from blood. The receptors come from a woman younger than 30 in good health. Each CDR3 is given with its conserved first and last residue. The D gene is left open where the match is weak. For some rows the clone size is stated as once, few or many, or as a class when expanded; others skip it.

d_gene	abundance	v_gene	j_gene	CDR3aa	CDR3nt
-	-	TRBV20-1	TRBJ2-7	CSARDPDHYEQYF	TGCAGTGCTAGAGACCCGGACCACTACGAGCAGTACTTC
-	many	TRBV4-2	TRBJ2-7	CASSQGDRTYEQYF	TGTGCCAGCAGCCAAGGGGACCGTACCTACGAGCAGTACTTC
-	-	TRBV29-1	TRBJ2-5	CSVIRGAETQYF	TGCAGCGTTATTAGAGGGGCGGAGACCCAGTACTTC
-	few	TRBV7-9	TRBJ2-7	CASSPPFPSYEQYF	TGTGCCAGCAGCCCCCCGTTTCCATCCTACGAGCAGTACTTC
-	few	TRBV6-2/TRBV6-3	TRBJ2-2	CASSYEVTGELFF	TGTGCCAGCAGTTACGAGGTTACCGGGGAGCTGTTTTTT
-	few	TRBV20-1	TRBJ2-3	CSASPTGSVDTQYF	TGCAGTGCTAGTCCGACTGGGAGCGTGGATACGCAGTATTTT
-	-	TRBV29-1	TRBJ1-1	CSVRIREVGDTEAFF	TGCAGCGTCCGCATACGCGAGGTGGGAGACACTGAAGCTTTCTTT
-	-	TRBV5-1	TRBJ1-3	CASSPDGHPADTIYF	TGCGCCAGCAGCCCGGACGGCCACCCCGCGGACACCATATATTTT
-	-	TRBV9	TRBJ2-6	CASSSQHTSGANVLTF	TGTGCCAGCAGCTCCCAACACACTTCTGGGGCCAACGTCCTGACTTTC
TRBD2	few	TRBV27	TRBJ2-7	CASSLSGQMTSGSYEQYF	TGTGCCAGCAGTTTATCGGGGCAGATGACTAGCGGGAGTTACGAGCAGTACTTC
TRBD2	few	TRBV19	TRBJ2-7	CAIILGGSSSYEQYF	TGTGCCATCATCCTCGGCGGGAGTAGCTCCTACGAGCAGTACTTC
-	few	TRBV7-3	TRBJ2-1	CASSLVLGAQQFF	TGTGCCAGCAGCTTAGTTTTAGGGGCACAGCAGTTCTTC
TRBD2	few	TRBV5-1	TRBJ2-1	CASSRTSGSTYNEQFF	TGCGCCAGCAGCCGAACTAGCGGGAGTACCTACAATGAGCAGTTCTTC
-	-	TRBV28	TRBJ1-2	CASTTLILLGYTF	TGTGCCAGCACCACCCTGATCCTGCTCGGCTACACCTTC
-	-	TRBV5-1	TRBJ2-1	CATVGPGNNEQFF	TGCGCCACTGTGGGACCGGGCAATAATGAGCAGTTCTTC
-	few	TRBV20-1	TRBJ2-5	CSASPGALQETQYF	TGCAGTGCTAGCCCGGGGGCGCTCCAAGAGACCCAGTACTTC
-	many	TRBV4-3	TRBJ1-4	CASSQDRDEKLFF	TGCGCCAGCAGCCAAGATAGGGATGAAAAACTGTTTTTT
TRBD2	-	TRBV9	TRBJ2-1	CASNQGLAVYNEQFF	TGTGCCAGCAACCAGGGACTAGCGGTGTACAATGAGCAGTTCTTC
TRBD1	many	TRBV2	TRBJ2-5	CASPRDRGIKETQYF	TGTGCCAGCCCCCGAGACAGGGGGATAAAAGAGACCCAGTACTTC
TRBD1	few	TRBV11-1	TRBJ1-4	CASSFRGTGGRVTNEKLFF	TGTGCCAGCAGCTTTCGTGGGACAGGGGGCCGGGTAACTAATGAAAAACTGTTTTTT
-	few	TRBV14	TRBJ2-4	CASSPELSKNIQYF	TGTGCCAGCAGCCCCGAGTTGTCCAAAAACATTCAGTACTTC
-	few	TRBV20-1	TRBJ2-1	CSAKFSSSYNEQFF	TGCAGTGCGAAGTTTAGCTCCTCCTACAATGAGCAGTTCTTC
TRBD1	once	TRBV19	TRBJ2-3	CASSTGTGEGYTQYF	TGTGCCAGTAGTACCGGGACAGGGGAAGGATATACGCAGTATTTT
TRBD2	few	TRBV29-1	TRBJ2-3	CSVEGLAGGPADTQYF	TGCAGCGTTGAGGGGCTAGCGGGAGGACCGGCAGATACGCAGTATTTT
-	-	TRBV20-1	TRBJ2-7	CSAPKEQYF	TGCAGTGCTCCCAAGGAGCAGTACTTC
TRBD1	-	TRBV5-1	TRBJ2-1	CASILVEGQGLDGQFF	TGCGCCAGCATCTTGGTCGAAGGACAGGGGTTAGATGGGCAGTTCTTC